The 32 T cell receptor beta chains below all came from one sample that was sequenced in a study of Graves' ophthalmopathy and Graves' hyperthyroidism. The sequenced template was RNA, covering the TCR beta CDR3 region. In the first round, RT-PCR was carried out with HTBI primers, and a multiplex PCR formed the second round. TCRdb called the multiplex PCR reads again in MiXCR, with one record for every CDR3 protein. This sample yields around 670,000 distinct CDR3 sequences, of which roughly 41% are seen a single time; approximately 43% belongs to the top ten. The sequenced sample was peripheral blood. The receptors originated from an adult man with Graves' ophthalmopathy.

This sequence joins TRBV10-3 and TRBJ2-7; 9 bases line up with TRBD2. The CDR3 length is 14 residues. Germline CDR1 and CDR2: ENHRY and SYGVKD. Unmatched junction bases numbered 6, after V lost 5 bases and J lost 4 bases. The CDR3 loop reads CAISQGLAGYEQYF. The CDR3 DNA reads as TGTGCCATCAGTCAGGGACTAGCAGGATACGAGCAGTACTTC.

This clonotype was recorded many times. The chain employs TRBV12-3 or TRBV12-4 and TRBJ2-5; D remains ambiguous. The CDR3 has 15 residues. Trimming took off 5 bases at V and 3 bases at J, with 16 bases between the two ends. The CDR3 nucleotides are TGTGCCAGCAGTACCGACCGGGCTGCGAAAGAGACCCAGTACTTC. Protein: CASSTDRAAKETQYF.

At least ten counts were recorded for this clonotype. This rearrangement joins TRBV15 to TRBJ1-1; TRBD1 aligns across 7 bases. Per the germline V gene, CDR1 is LNHNV and CDR2 is YYDKDF (reference sequence). Trimming removed 8 bases from V and 5 bases from J; junction bases left unmatched: 11. CDR3 length equals 14 residues. CDR3 sequence: CATRQGFGSTEAFF. CDR3 bases: TGTGCCACCCGACAGGGATTCGGATCGACTGAAGCTTTCTTT. The variable domain in full, with the rest retrieved from reference TRBV15 and TRBJ1-1, is DAMVIQNPRYQVTQFGKPVTLSCSQTLNHNVMYWYQQKSSQAPKLLFHYYDKDFNNEADTPDNFQSRRPNTSFCFLDIRSPGLGDTAMYLCATRQGFGSTEAFFGQGTRLTVV.

This clonotype has only a few counts. CDR3 amino acids: CASSGRSGTVNTEAFF. In DNA, the CDR3 is TGTGCCAGCAGCGGGAGGTCCGGGACAGTTAACACTGAAGCTTTCTTT. V and J are TRBV5-4 and TRBJ1-1; 7 bases agree with TRBD1. The CDR3 is 16 amino acids. V lost 4 bases, J lost 2 bases, and 11 bases stayed unmatched. Germline V gene lookup returns CDR1 SGHNT and CDR2 YYREEE (reference sequence).

This clonotype was seen a few times. The CDR3 nucleotides are TGTGCCAGCACTAAAAGAATAGACACCGGGGAGCTGTTTTTT. It translates to CASTKRIDTGELFF. The V and J genes are TRBV25-1 and TRBJ2-2; no firm D call. The CDR3 covers 14 residues. Germline assignment: CDR1 MGHDK and CDR2 SYGVNS. Trimming shortened V by 7 bases and J by 3 bases, and 12 bases separated the two germline ends.

The rearrangement uses TRBV7-6 and TRBJ1-1; TRBD1 might be the D (5 bases). Trimming took 3 bases from V and 4 from J, leaving 12 bases between them. Germline loops: CDR1 SGHVS, CDR2 FNYEAQ. The CDR3 has 14 residues. This chain's CDR3 is CASSLGLGPTEAFF. In DNA, the CDR3 is TGTGCCAGCAGCTTGGGGTTGGGGCCCACTGAAGCTTTCTTT.

This clonotype was detected ten times or more. The chain joins TRBV15 to TRBJ1-2, with a possible D match to TRBD1 (5 bases). Germline assignment: CDR1 LNHNV and CDR2 YYDKDF (reference sequence). The CDR3 spans 16 residues. V shed 2 bases and J shed 4 bases, with 17 bases lying between them. CDR3 DNA sequence: TGTGCCACCAGCAGATTACTGGTTCCAGGGCCCTATGGCTACACCTTC. Translating gives CATSRLLVPGPYGYTF.

This clonotype appeared a single time. A read error may be the cause here, since a much bigger clone is one base away. This chain links TRBV10-3 with TRBJ1-4; possibly TRBD1 for D (6 bases). Trimming pared 6 bases from V and 8 bases from J, leaving 13 bases between. Germline CDR1 reads ENHRY; CDR2 reads SYGVKD. The CDR3 length is 13 residues. As DNA, the CDR3 is TGTGCCATCAGCGGAGGGGGTGGCGAAAAACTGTTTTTT. This encodes CAISGGGGEKLFF.

This clonotype was found many times. The CDR3 nucleotides read TGTGCCACCAGTGGCCGGGGAGAGGGGGACGGAGAGACCCAGTACTTC. Translated, it gives CATSGRGEGDGETQYF. This chain links TRBV24-1 with TRBJ2-5, with a weak D call TRBD1 (6 bases). Germline V lookup: CDR1 KGHDR, CDR2 SFDVKD. The CDR3 is made up of 16 amino acids. Trimming removed 5 bases at V and 4 bases at J, with 19 bases between.

This clonotype has just a few counts. Possible read error: a much larger clone is one base away. The chain uses TRBV9 and TRBJ1-6; D is ambiguous. CDR3 size: 11 residues. V lost 4 bases to trimming and J lost 14 bases, with 10 bases between them. CDR1 is SGDLS and CDR2 is YYNGEE in the germline V gene. This CDR3 reads CASSRTRSLHF. CDR3 nucleotide sequence: TGTGCCAGCAGCCGCACACGGTCCCTCCACTTT.

This clonotype was observed a handful of times. The chain has TRBV19 and TRBJ1-5, with no clear D. Trimming left V 7 bases short and J 2 bases short, with 12 bases between. The germline V gene has CDR1 LNHDA and CDR2 SQIVND (reference sequence). This CDR3 comprises 14 residues. Written as DNA, the CDR3 is TGTGCCAGTAAAGGTTGGGAGGGCAATCAGCCCCAGCATTTT. It is translated as CASKGWEGNQPQHF.

This clonotype occurred many times. V usage is TRBV7-3 and J usage is TRBJ1-6; tentative D call: TRBD1 (6 bases). Germline values: CDR1 SGHTA, CDR2 FQGTGA. V was shortened by 2 bases and J by 8 bases, with 10 bases between the two germline ends. The CDR3 loop spans 14 amino acids. CDR3 region: CASSLVSGDSPLHF. CDR3 DNA: TGTGCCAGCAGCTTAGTTTCAGGGGATTCACCCCTCCACTTT.

This clonotype was seen a handful of times. The V call is TRBV20-1, the J call TRBJ2-2; the D is unclear. Trimming left V 5 bases short and J 0 bases short, with 10 bases between. The CDR3 has 14 residues. Per germline, CDR1 DFQATT and CDR2 SNEGSKA (reference sequence). The CDR3 DNA sequence: TGCAGTGCTTGGCGCAGTTCGAACACCGGGGAGCTGTTTTTT. Its protein is CSAWRSSNTGELFF.

This clonotype was seen only a few times. V is TRBV5-1 and J is TRBJ2-5; maybe TRBD1 (5 bases). The germline V gene has CDR1 SGHRS and CDR2 YFSETQ. V was shortened by 2 bases and J by 4 bases, with 15 bases between the two germline ends. CDR3 size: 15 residues. The CDR3 coding sequence is TGCGCCAGCAGCTTAATCCAGGTGGGGCTAGAGACCCAGTACTTC. Protein sequence: CASSLIQVGLETQYF.

This clonotype was observed a handful of times. The V and J genes are TRBV12-3 or TRBV12-4 and TRBJ2-7, with a possible D match to TRBD2 (5 bases). The CDR3 loop spans 13 amino acids. Deletions cut 0 bases from V and 6 bases from J, with 9 bases between. The DNA for the CDR3 is TGTGCCAGCAGTTTAGCGTTGGCGGGCGAGCAGTACTTC. It codes for CASSLALAGEQYF.

This clonotype occurred many times. This rearrangement joins TRBV9 to TRBJ1-1, with 7 bases that match TRBD1. After removal of 6 bases from V and 1 base from J, the junction contained 3 bases not matched to a gene. In germline, CDR1 is SGDLS, CDR2 YYNGEE. The CDR3 covers 13 residues. The CDR3 loop is CASNRQGNTEAFF. Here the CDR3 DNA reads TGTGCCAGCAACAGACAGGGGAACACTGAAGCTTTCTTT.

The DNA for the CDR3 is TGTGCCAGCAGTGAACTCTTCGGGCAGGACACTGAAGCTTTCTTT. Protein: CASSELFGQDTEAFF. The V and J genes are TRBV25-1 and TRBJ1-1; D is ambiguous. CDR3 length equals 15 residues. The germline V and J ends were trimmed by 2 bases and 3 bases, with 13 bases remaining between them. CDR1 and CDR2 from the germline V gene are MGHDK and SYGVNS. The full variable domain, completed using reference TRBV25-1 and TRBJ1-1, is EADIYQTPRYLVIGTGKKITLECSQTMGHDKMYWYQQDPGMELHLIHYSYGVNSTEKGDLSSESTVSRIRTEHFPLTLESARPSHTSQYLCASSELFGQDTEAFFGQGTRLTVV.

Points on this clonotype: A read error may produce the germline difference seen at one junction end. The V gene is TRBV10-3, the J gene TRBJ1-4; the D is unclear. Germline lookup yields CDR1 ENHRY and CDR2 SYGVKD. The CDR3 has 14 amino acids. The CDR3 bases are TGTGCCAGCAGTGAACATTTAGGAAATGAAAAACTGTTTTTT. As protein: CASSEHLGNEKLFF.

In its sample, this clonotype was seen a few times. J is TRBJ1-5 and V is TRBV20-1, with TRBD1 as a possible D gene (5 bases). Germline CDR1 is DFQATT and CDR2 is SNEGSKA (reference sequence). This CDR3 spans 15 amino acids. The V end lost 1 base, the J end lost 4 bases, and 14 bases lay between the germline ends. In DNA form, the CDR3 reads TGCAGTGCTAGAGCCCCCGGGACCGGTAATCAGCCCCAGCATTTT. Translated: CSARAPGTGNQPQHF.

This sequence joins TRBV12-3 or TRBV12-4 and TRBJ1-1, with D unresolved. Trimming shortened V by 3 bases and J by 7 bases, and 9 bases separated the two germline ends. This CDR3 is 12 amino acids long. The CDR3: CASSFARLEAFF. DNA for the CDR3: TGTGCCAGCAGTTTTGCCAGGCTTGAAGCTTTCTTT.

J is TRBJ2-7 and V is TRBV19, with 8 positions matching TRBD1. The ends lost 1 base at V and 4 bases at J; junction bases unmatched: 3. Germline CDR1 reads LNHDA; CDR2 reads SQIVND (reference sequence). The CDR3 loop spans 14 amino acids. CDR3 DNA sequence: TGTGCCAGTAGTATAGGGACAGGGATGTACGAGCAGTACTTC. Encoded protein: CASSIGTGMYEQYF.

This clonotype was detected only once. The chain joins TRBV24-1 to TRBJ1-1, with D perhaps matching TRBD1 (6 bases). The CDR3 extends over 15 amino acids. V gave up 5 bases and J gave up 0 bases, with 12 bases separating them. CDR1 and CDR2 (germline): KGHDR, SFDVKD. The CDR3 sequence is CATSGSQGLNTEAFF. CDR3 DNA sequence: TGTGCCACCAGTGGTTCTCAGGGGCTGAACACTGAAGCTTTCTTT.

On this clonotype: One junction end does not reproduce the germline sequence, and a read error may be involved. The chain links TRBV7-9 to TRBJ2-7; 9 bases are shared with TRBD2. The germline CDR1 and CDR2 sequences are SEHNR and FQNEAQ (reference sequence). This CDR3 is 17 amino acids long. The CDR3, as DNA: TGCGCCAGCAGCCAACCCTCCGGGGCGGGAGGGCCGAGGGAGCAGTACTTC. Protein sequence: CASSQPSGAGGPREQYF. Drawing the rest from reference TRBV7-9 and TRBJ2-7, the complete variable domain is DTGVSQNPRHKITKRGQNVTFRCDPISEHNRLYWYRQTLGQGPEFLTYFQNEAQLEKSRLLSDRFSAERPKGSFSTLEIQRTEQGDSAMYLCASSQPSGAGGPREQYFGPGTRLTVT.

In its sample, this clonotype was seen many times. The V gene is TRBV9, the J gene TRBJ1-3; D not certain. The germline CDR1 and CDR2 sequences are SGDLS and YYNGEE. V lost 3 bases and J lost 2, with 3 bases in between. This CDR3 comprises 12 residues. CDR3 sequence reads: CASSAAGNTIYF. CDR3 sequence (DNA): TGTGCCAGCAGCGCAGCTGGAAACACCATATATTTT.

This clonotype was found a few times. The chain is built from TRBV15 and TRBJ1-2, with 7 bases identical to TRBD1. Losses at the gene ends were 4 bases for V and 8 bases for J; bases not matched to a gene: 7. This CDR3 is 13 amino acids long. Germline loops: CDR1 LNHNV, CDR2 YYDKDF (reference sequence). CDR3 nucleotide sequence: TGTGCCACCAGCATCACTCGGACAGGCGGCTACACCTTC. Translated, it gives CATSITRTGGYTF. The complete variable domain, with remaining parts taken from reference TRBV15 and TRBJ1-2, reads DAMVIQNPRYQVTQFGKPVTLSCSQTLNHNVMYWYQQKSSQAPKLLFHYYDKDFNNEADTPDNFQSRRPNTSFCFLDIRSPGLGDTAMYLCATSITRTGGYTFGSGTRLTVV.

The rearrangement joins TRBV20-1 to TRBJ2-7, with TRBD2 as a possible D gene (6 bases). The CDR3 has 13 residues. Trimming pared 6 bases from V and 3 bases from J, leaving 15 bases between. In germline, CDR1 is DFQATT, CDR2 SNEGSKA (reference sequence). In nucleotides, the CDR3 is TGCAGTGCCCGGAGGGGACTTATCTACGAGCAGTACTTC. This encodes CSARRGLIYEQYF.

The chain combines TRBV7-9 with TRBJ1-6; TRBD1 aligns across 8 bases. Germline values: CDR1 SEHNR, CDR2 FQNEAQ (reference sequence). Trimming cost V 2 bases and J 9 bases; bases outside gene matches: 24. The CDR3 extends over 21 amino acids. In DNA, the CDR3 is TGTGCCAGCAGCTTATTCCCCCAATGGACAGGGCGCCTAAAGTTGGGTTCACCCCTCCACTTT. Translation gives CASSLFPQWTGRLKLGSPLHF.

This clonotype was seen repeatedly, ten times or more. CDR3 region: CASSVPRVENEKLFF. The CDR3 bases are TGTGCCAGCAGTGTACCCCGGGTGGAGAATGAAAAACTGTTTTTT. The V call is TRBV25-1, the J call TRBJ1-4, with unresolved D. The CDR3 contains 15 residues. V lost 4 bases to trimming and J lost 5 bases, with 14 bases between them. From germline, CDR1 is MGHDK and CDR2 SYGVNS.

The J gene is TRBJ1-1, the V gene TRBV6-1; D remains unclear. CDR3 size: 15 residues. Trimming pared 1 base from V and 0 bases from J, leaving 9 bases between. Germline lookup yields CDR1 MNHNS and CDR2 SASEGT. CDR3 residues: CASSEVRGMNTEAFF. The CDR3 DNA is TGTGCCAGCAGTGAAGTGAGAGGTATGAACACTGAAGCTTTCTTT.

This clonotype came up many times. The chain links TRBV5-1 to TRBJ1-1; 8 bases are a match to TRBD1. V was clipped by 0 bases and J by 2 bases; unmatched bases: 3. Germline V lookup: CDR1 SGHRS, CDR2 YFSETQ. This CDR3 contains 15 residues. The CDR3 sequence: CASSLDGQGNTEAFF. CDR3 coding DNA: TGCGCCAGCAGCTTGGATGGACAGGGAAACACTGAAGCTTTCTTT.

Many counts were recorded for this clonotype. The gene calls are TRBV4-3 and TRBJ1-2; D is undetermined. This CDR3 is 13 amino acids long. Trimming left V 0 bases short and J 8 bases short, with 10 bases between. Per the germline V gene, CDR1 is LGHNA and CDR2 is YSLEER. CDR3: CASSQDLGGGYTF. The CDR3 nucleotides are TGCGCCAGCAGCCAAGATCTAGGCGGGGGCTACACCTTC.

J is TRBJ1-2 and V is TRBV20-1; no definite D call. The germline V gene has CDR1 DFQATT and CDR2 SNEGSKA (reference sequence). Deletions cut 2 bases from V and 4 bases from J, with 29 bases between. This CDR3 is built from 19 residues. The CDR3 sequence is CSARPALYRTLEDRYGYTF. The CDR3, as DNA: TGCAGTGCTAGACCTGCCCTCTACCGGACCCTAGAAGACCGCTATGGCTACACCTTC.